The sequence of this T cell receptor (beta chain) was determined in a study of cytomegalovirus exposure and HLA in healthy donors. Overall study results and limits: Overall, around 160 TCR beta chains were annotated as cytomegalovirus-associated. The classifier, whose performance was assessed in both the original and validation cohorts, reportedly diagnosed cytomegalovirus status with high specificity and sensitivity. In the approximately 120 validation repertoires, a later analysis found that first-cohort TCR clusters tended to co-occur.

The CDR3 consists of 16 residues. CDR1 is SGHKS, CDR2 YYEKEE, per germline (reference sequence). Losses at the gene ends were 2 bases for V and 5 bases for J; bases not matched to a gene: 9. Libraries were prepared by immunoSEQ multiplex PCR; TCRdb keeps only in-frame clonotypes and omits some of them. The repertoire includes about 130,000 clones, almost 85% of them detected once, and 25% to 30% sits in the top ten. As for this clone: Antigen specificity is unknown.

The source of this sequence is a man aged 30 to 45 in good health and CMV-seropositive. The chain recombines TRBV5-5 with TRBJ2-5, with TRBD2 matching over 10 bases. The sequenced sample consisted of PBMCs. For the CDR3, the DNA is TGTGCCAGCAGCTTTTCTCTAGCGGGAGCGGGGGAGACCCAGTACTTC. Translation: CASSFSLAGAGETQYF.